The 16 T cell receptor beta chains in this list originate from one sample, sequenced in a study of cytomegalovirus exposure and HLA in healthy donors. Sequenced by immunoSEQ multiplex PCR; TCRdb stores in-frame clones only, minus some. The data contain about 360,000 clones, 86% of them singletons. Sequencing input: PBMCs. The receptors were gathered from a woman aged 18-29 years in good health and CMV-seronegative.

The chain carries TRBV4-1 and TRBJ2-1, with TRBD2 identical over 7 bases. Germline V gene sequence: CDR1 MGHRA, CDR2 YSYEKL. The CDR3 covers 16 residues. V lost 0 bases and J lost 4; bases outside the gene matches: 6. DNA of the CDR3: TGCGCCAGCAGCCAAGAGGGGACTAACCCTTACAATGAGCAGTTCTTC. Its translation: CASSQEGTNPYNEQFF.

In DNA form, the CDR3 reads TGTGCCAGCAGCTCGACAGGGGCGTCCGGGGAGCTGTTTTTT. It yields the protein CASSSTGASGELFF. V and J are TRBV5-6 and TRBJ2-2; 8 nucleotides agree with TRBD1. From germline, CDR1 is SGHDT and CDR2 YYEEEE. This CDR3 region has 14 residues. With V trimmed by 3 bases and J by 6 bases, 4 bases remained unmatched.

This clone occurred a few times. This sequence joins TRBV14 and TRBJ1-2; D is unresolved. The CDR3 runs to 14 residues. Germline V lookup: CDR1 SGHDN, CDR2 FVKESK. V was clipped by 4 bases and J by 8 bases, with 17 bases between them. The CDR3 DNA follows: TGTGCCAGCAGCCCCGAGACCGAGGTTGGAGGCTACACCTTC. It is translated as CASSPETEVGGYTF.

The rearrangement uses TRBV9 and TRBJ2-3; the match to TRBD2 covers 16 bases. Trimming cost V 0 bases and J 6 bases; bases outside gene matches: 4. The germline gives CDR1 SGDLS, CDR2 YYNGEE. The CDR3 is 17 residues long. The CDR3 nucleotides read TGTGCCAGCAGCGTAGAGGGACTAGCGGGAGGGCCGGATACGCAGTATTTT. Protein sequence: CASSVEGLAGGPDTQYF. Looking up the rest from reference TRBV9 and TRBJ2-3 gives the full variable domain: DSGVTQTPKHLITATGQRVTLRCSPRSGDLSVYWYQQSLDQGLQFLIQYYNGEERAKGNILERFSAQQFPDLHSELNLSSLELGDSALYFCASSVEGLAGGPDTQYFGPGTRLTVL.

This clone was seen once. The chain recombines TRBV6-5 with TRBJ2-5, with 7 bases fitting TRBD1. This CDR3 spans 15 amino acids. Germline trimming cut 2 bases from V and 3 bases from J; bases unmatched to any gene: 6. From germline, CDR1 is MNHEY and CDR2 SVGAGI. DNA of the CDR3: TGTGCCAGCAGTTACCGGGACAGATATAAAGAGACCCAGTACTTC. Amino acids: CASSYRDRYKETQYF.

The J gene is TRBJ1-5, the V gene TRBV15; D possibly corresponds to TRBD1 (6 bases). Trimming pared 5 bases from V and 3 bases from J, leaving 14 bases between. CDR1 is LNHNV, CDR2 YYDKDF, per germline (reference sequence). There are 15 residues in the CDR3. The CDR3 DNA is TGTGCCACCAGCGAGAGACCAGGGGTCAATCAGCCCCAGCATTTT. It yields the protein CATSERPGVNQPQHF.

The chain joins TRBV29-1 to TRBJ2-1; 12 bases map to TRBD2. The germline CDR1 and CDR2 sequences are SQVTM and ANQGSEA. This CDR3 region has 13 residues. V trimming: 6 bases; J trimming: 8 bases; junction bases outside the gene matches: 5. The CDR3 sequence is CSVASGRVYEQFF. The DNA for the CDR3 is TGCAGCGTAGCTAGCGGGAGGGTGTATGAGCAGTTCTTC.

The rearrangement uses TRBV4-1 and TRBJ1-4; D is undetermined. In germline, CDR1 is MGHRA, CDR2 YSYEKL. The CDR3 contains 14 residues. The V gene lost 4 bases and the J gene lost 5 bases, with 11 bases spanning the gap. DNA for the CDR3: TGCGCCAGCAGCCCTTGGAGGGAGAATGAAAAACTGTTTTTT. It encodes CASSPWRENEKLFF.

The chain is built from TRBV11-1 and TRBJ1-1; the match to TRBD1 covers 7 bases. Germline values: CDR1 SGHAT, CDR2 FQDESV (reference sequence). The V gene end was trimmed by 3 bases and the J gene end by 3 bases; junction bases not matched to a gene: 4. The CDR3 consists of 14 residues. CDR3 DNA sequence: TGTGCCAGCAGCTTGAGGACAGGCGACACTGAAGCTTTCTTT. This sequence encodes CASSLRTGDTEAFF.

The genes are TRBV6-5 and TRBJ2-7; 10 bases are a match to TRBD1. V was clipped by 5 bases and J by 7 bases; unmatched bases: 8. CDR1 and CDR2 from the germline V gene are MNHEY and SVGAGI. The CDR3 covers 14 residues. This chain's CDR3 is CASSPQGQGGEQYF. The DNA for the CDR3 is TGTGCCAGCAGTCCTCAAGGACAGGGGGGAGAGCAGTACTTC.

About this clone itself: The sample carries other DNA sequences with the same CDR3. The CDR3 bases are TGTGCCAGCAGTTACTCTAGGGGGTTCGGCTACACCTTC. Translated, it gives CASSYSRGFGYTF. The chain joins TRBV6-5 to TRBJ1-2, with D possibly TRBD1 on 6 matching bases. The V gene's germline CDR1 is MNHEY and CDR2 SVGAGI. This CDR3 comprises 13 residues. The V end was cut by 0 bases, the J end by 8 bases, with 10 bases between.

Only one count was recorded for this clone. The chain uses TRBV28 and TRBJ2-2, with TRBD2 matching over 7 bases. J gave up 5 bases and V 0 bases, and 3 bases lay outside the gene matches. This CDR3 has 15 residues. Germline loops: CDR1 MDHEN, CDR2 SYDVKM. CDR3 coding DNA: TGTGCCAGCAGTTTATGGGACGGGGGGACCGGGGAGCTGTTTTTT. It encodes CASSLWDGGTGELFF.

The rearrangement uses TRBV5-1 and TRBJ2-1; D is possibly TRBD2 (7 bases). CDR3 size: 14 residues. Germline CDR1 SGHRS, CDR2 YFSETQ. Trimming shortened V by 5 bases and J by 9 bases, and 18 bases separated the two germline ends. CDR3 in DNA: TGCGCCAGCAGAAGGTGGGGGGGCCGACGTGAGCAGTTCTTC. This encodes CASRRWGGRREQFF.

This chain uses TRBV29-1 with TRBJ2-1, with 8 bases lining up with TRBD2. V lost 3 bases and J lost 6; bases outside the gene matches: 7. CDR3 length: 14 residues. Germline V gene lookup returns CDR1 SQVTM and CDR2 ANQGSEA. The CDR3 loop reads CSVDHSGSPNEQFF. The CDR3 coding sequence is TGCAGCGTTGATCACAGCGGGAGCCCCAATGAGCAGTTCTTC.

The rearrangement joins TRBV6-6 to TRBJ2-1, with D maybe TRBD1 (5 bases). The V end was cut by 0 bases, the J end by 4 bases, with 10 bases between. Germline CDR1 and CDR2: MNHNY and SVGAGI (reference sequence). The CDR3 extends over 15 amino acids. The DNA for the CDR3 is TGTGCCAGCAGTTACTCGAAGCAGGGATACAATGAGCAGTTCTTC. The encoded protein is CASSYSKQGYNEQFF.

V gene TRBV25-1 combines with J gene TRBJ1-4, with a possible D match to TRBD1 (5 bases). This CDR3 contains 14 residues. CDR1 and CDR2 from the germline V gene are MGHDK and SYGVNS. V was pared by 2 bases and J by 7 bases, with 11 bases between. CDR3 bases: TGTGCCAGCAGTGAAAGCGGGGCGCCTGAAAAACTGTTTTTT. Translation: CASSESGAPEKLFF.